This T cell receptor beta chain was found in a study of monozygotic twins with cystic fibrosis. General study points: In this small cohort, shared CDR3 numbers showed no association with age, concordance or disease severity.

The assay was immunoSEQ multiplex PCR, and TCRdb's table has in-frame clones only and misses some. The sample holds 12,000 to 15,000 clones, more than 80% seen once. A note on this clone: Antigen: not known.

The V and J ends lost 0 bases and 0 bases respectively, with 9 bases between them. CDR1 MDHEN and CDR2 SYDVKM come from the germline V gene. The CDR3 loop spans 15 amino acids. J is TRBJ2-7 and V is TRBV28; perhaps TRBD2 as D (5 bases). This clonotype was obtained from a boy aged 5-17 years with cystic fibrosis. The sequenced sample consisted of blood. The CDR3 bases are TGTGCCAGCAGTTTATGGAGCGGAGGCTCCTACGAGCAGTACTTC. Protein product: CASSLWSGGSYEQYF. The full variable domain, completed using reference TRBV28 and TRBJ2-7, is DVKVTQSSRYLVKRTGEKVFLECVQDMDHENMFWYRQDPGLGLRLIYFSYDVKMKEKGDIPEGYSVSREKKERFSLILESASTNQTSMYLCASSLWSGGSYEQYFGPGTRLTVT.